This is a list of T cell receptor beta chains from one sample in a study of CD8+ T cells in alopecia areata. Clones were sequenced by immunoSEQ multiplex PCR, and TCRdb holds only the in-frame ones, with some missing. Of 200,000 to 250,000 clones in the sample, 57% were seen once. The source material was CD4+ T cells sorted from blood, sampled at week 0. The receptors derive from a human donor with alopecia areata. The CDR3 runs from the conserved cysteine through the conserved F or W. Each record gives: D gene, clone size, J gene, V gene, CDR3 DNA, CDR3 protein. D genes are given only for firm matches. Clone size is stated in some rows and not others, as once, few, many or a class when expanded.

- | - | TRBJ2-7 | TRBV2 | TGTGCCAGCAGTCGGACTGACACCAGCGAGCAGTACTTC | CASSRTDTSEQYF
- | - | TRBJ1-1 | TRBV4-2 | TGTGCCAGCAGCCCAGGGGACTTGAACACTGAAGCTTTCTTT | CASSPGDLNTEAFF
- | - | TRBJ2-7 | TRBV6-5 | TGTGCCAGCAGTTACTCTCCCTCCTACGAGCAGTACTTC | CASSYSPSYEQYF
TRBD1 | - | TRBJ2-5 | TRBV30 | TGTGCCTGGAGTCCAAGAAGACAGGGTCTACAAGAGACCCAGTACTTC | CAWSPRRQGLQETQYF
- | - | TRBJ2-7 | TRBV27 | TGTGCCAGCAGGACTTTCCGTTACGAGCAGTACTTC | CASRTFRYEQYF
TRBD2 | - | TRBJ2-7 | TRBV5-4 | TGTGCCAGCAGCTTGGTGTTTAGCGGGAGTGGCGAGCAGTACTTC | CASSLVFSGSGEQYF
- | once | TRBJ2-1 | TRBV20-1 | TGCAGTGCTAGAAGCCACAATGAGCAGTTCTTC | CSARSHNEQFF
- | - | TRBJ2-3 | TRBV29-1 | TGCAGCGCTGGCACAGATACGCAGTATTTT | CSAGTDTQYF
- | - | TRBJ2-1 | TRBV10-3 | TGTGCCATCAGAGGGAACAATGAGCAGTTCTTC | CAIRGNNEQFF
TRBD1 | - | TRBJ2-5 | TRBV2 | TGTGCCAGTACAGGGGGCGAAGAGACCCAGTACTTC | CASTGGEETQYF
- | - | TRBJ2-1 | TRBV19 | TGTGCCAGTAGGGCATACAATGAGCAGTTCTTC | CASRAYNEQFF
- | - | TRBJ2-1 | TRBV25-1 | TGTGCCAGCACCCCGGCCAGGGTGGGTGACAATGAGCAGTTCTTC | CASTPARVGDNEQFF
TRBD1 | - | TRBJ2-1 | TRBV20-1 | TGCAGTGCTAGAGCGGACAGGGAGCAGTTCTTC | CSARADREQFF
- | - | TRBJ2-1 | TRBV19 | TGTGCCAGTAGTATAGGAAGACAGAAGATCTACAATGAGCAGTTCTTC | CASSIGRQKIYNEQFF
TRBD2 | - | TRBJ2-1 | TRBV6-5 | TGTGCCAGCAGTTACTATGGGACTAGCGGCTACAATGAGCAGTTCTTC | CASSYYGTSGYNEQFF
- | - | TRBJ1-5 | TRBV7-8 | TGTGCCAGCAGCTTAGCTGGTTTCTTTAGCAATCAGCCCCAGCATTTT | CASSLAGFFSNQPQHF
- | - | TRBJ2-5 | TRBV11-2 | TGTGCCAGCAGCTTCGCAGGGGAAGAGACCCAGTACTTC | CASSFAGEETQYF
- | - | TRBJ2-1 | TRBV27 | TGTGCCAGCAGTTTTTTGAGGACCTACAATGAGCAGTTCTTC | CASSFLRTYNEQFF
- | once | TRBJ2-7 | TRBV7-7 | TGTGCTAGTCAAGCCTGCGGTTTACACGAGCAGTACTTC | CASQACGLHEQYF
- | - | TRBJ1-5 | TRBV4-1 | TGCGCCAGCAGCCAGGGTGGGGGTTCTCAGCCCCAGCATTTT | CASSQGGGSQPQHF
TRBD1 | few | TRBJ1-4 | TRBV30 | TGTGCCTGGAGTGTGGGACAGGGGACGGATAATGAAAAACTGTTTTTT | CAWSVGQGTDNEKLFF
- | few | TRBJ1-6 | TRBV21-1 | TGTGCCAGCAGCAAGATTTGGTCACCCCTCCACTTT | CASSKIWSPLHF
- | few | TRBJ1-5 | TRBV7-9 | TGTGCCAGCAGCTTTATTAAATCGGGCCTCGCTAATCAGCCCCAGCATTTT | CASSFIKSGLANQPQHF
- | - | TRBJ2-3 | TRBV4-2 | TGTGCCAGCAGCCAAGAAGGTAGCACAGATACGCAGTATTTT | CASSQEGSTDTQYF
- | - | TRBJ2-1 | TRBV9 | TGTGCCAGCAGCGTAGCTACGAAAGTAGCCGAGCAGTTCTTC | CASSVATKVAEQFF
- | few | TRBJ2-3 | TRBV6-5 | TGTGCCAGCAGTTACTCCCCGGGGTCCACAGATACGCAGTATTTT | CASSYSPGSTDTQYF
- | few | TRBJ2-3 | TRBV6-5 | TGTGCCAGCAGACGACTAACGGGAGATACGCAGTATTTT | CASRRLTGDTQYF
TRBD2 | - | TRBJ2-3 | TRBV25-1 | TGTGCCAGCGCTAGCGGGGGGGGCGATACGCAGTATTTT | CASASGGGDTQYF
TRBD2 | few | TRBJ2-1 | TRBV29-1 | TGCAGCGTTGACCAGAGACTAGCGGACAATGAGCAGTTCTTC | CSVDQRLADNEQFF
TRBD1 | - | TRBJ1-5 | TRBV9 | TGTGCCAGCAGCGCTGGACAGGGGGATCAGCCCCAGCATTTT | CASSAGQGDQPQHF
- | - | TRBJ2-1 | TRBV7-2 | TGTGCCAGCAGCTCAGCGGGACAGTCTTACAATGAGCAGTTCTTC | CASSSAGQSYNEQFF
- | - | TRBJ1-1 | TRBV7-9 | TGTGCCAGCAGCTTGGGCTATCTAGCTGAAGCTTTCTTT | CASSLGYLAEAFF
- | few | TRBJ2-3 | TRBV5-1 | TGCGCCAGCAGCTTGAATGAGAATGCGCAGTATTTT | CASSLNENAQYF
TRBD2 | - | TRBJ2-5 | TRBV27 | TGTGCCAGCAGTGGAAGACTGCGGGTTAGTGCTAGCGGGATTAAATCGGAGACCCAGTACTTC | CASSGRLRVSASGIKSETQYF
- | few | TRBJ1-2 | TRBV9 | TGTGCCAGCAGCGTATCGGTGACCCCGGTTGACTATGGCTACACCTTC | CASSVSVTPVDYGYTF
- | few | TRBJ2-3 | TRBV29-1 | TGCAGCGTTGAGGGCAGCTACACAGATACGCAGTATTTT | CSVEGSYTDTQYF
- | - | TRBJ1-2 | TRBV5-1 | TGCGCCAGCAGCTTGGAAGTCCAGGGCGGCTACACCTTC | CASSLEVQGGYTF
- | - | TRBJ1-5 | TRBV27 | TGTGCCAGCAGTTTCAGGGAAAAGGGTCAGCCCCAGCATTTT | CASSFREKGQPQHF
TRBD2 | - | TRBJ2-4 | TRBV5-1 | TGCGCCAGCAGCTTGAGGAGCGGGAGTGGTGTAAACATTCAGTACTTC | CASSLRSGSGVNIQYF
- | once | TRBJ1-6 | TRBV5-1 | TGCGCCAGCAGCTCCCTACAGGGTGCTAATTCACCCCTCCACTTT | CASSSLQGANSPLHF
TRBD2 | - | TRBJ2-6 | TRBV6-5 | TGTGCCAGCAGTTACAGCGGGGCCTCTGGGGCCAACGTCCTGACTTTC | CASSYSGASGANVLTF
TRBD2 | few | TRBJ2-2 | TRBV29-1 | TGCAGCGTTGAAGGCGGGGGGGCGAACACCGGGGAGCTGTTTTTT | CSVEGGGANTGELFF
- | - | TRBJ2-6 | TRBV5-1 | TGCGCCAGCAGCTATCGGACAGAAGCCCTCTCTGGGGCCAACGTCCTGACTTTC | CASSYRTEALSGANVLTF
TRBD1 | - | TRBJ1-4 | TRBV13 | TGTGCCAGCAGCTTATCAGGGGGAAAACTGTTTTTT | CASSLSGGKLFF
TRBD1 | - | TRBJ2-7 | TRBV5-1 | TGCGCCAGCAGCTCCGGGACAGGACGCGAGCAGTACTTC | CASSSGTGREQYF
TRBD2 | - | TRBJ2-2 | TRBV9 | TGTGCCAGCAGCGCCTCTAGCGGGAGGGCAACCGGGGAGCTGTTTTTT | CASSASSGRATGELFF
TRBD1 | once | TRBJ2-5 | TRBV30 | TGTGCCTGGAGGAACAGGGGGCCAGAGACCCAGTACTTC | CAWRNRGPETQYF
- | - | TRBJ2-3 | TRBV6-5 | TGTGCCAGCACCAGACTTAGCACAGGTACGCAGTATTTT | CASTRLSTGTQYF
- | few | TRBJ1-4 | TRBV2 | TGTGCCAGCAGTCCCAGGGGATCTAATGAAAAACTGTTTTTT | CASSPRGSNEKLFF
- | - | TRBJ2-1 | TRBV7-9 | TGTGCCAGCACCCGTACCCGCGCTGACTCCTACAATGAGCAGTTCTTC | CASTRTRADSYNEQFF
- | few | TRBJ2-2 | TRBV30 | TGTGCCTGGAGTGTAGGGCAGCACACCGGGGAGCTGTTTTTT | CAWSVGQHTGELFF
- | few | TRBJ2-6 | TRBV19 | TGTGCCAGTAGTACGGGAGTGATCTCTGGGGCCAACGTCCTGACTTTC | CASSTGVISGANVLTF